This T cell receptor (beta chain) originates from a study of blood T cell repertoires in COVID-19. Study-wide background: Italy, Spain and the United States were the sources of the convalescent and acute COVID-19 samples.

Methods used by the authors: Cell counts per sample came from amplifying reference gene primers. Clones were sequenced by immunoSEQ multiplex PCR, and TCRdb holds only the in-frame ones, with some missing. The V and J calls and clone size were taken over from that table, and D and trimming were inferred from the DNA. The sample records tens of thousands of clones, roughly 85% being singletons. V was shortened by 0 bases and J by 4 bases, with 11 bases between the two germline ends. CDR3 size: 15 residues. Per germline, CDR1 LGHNT and CDR2 FRNRAP. The chain has TRBV12-5 and TRBJ2-3, with D maybe TRBD2 (6 bases). The TCR was taken from a woman aged 55-69 years with acute or convalescent COVID-19. The specimen was peripheral blood. The CDR3 region is CASGLVGSGADTQYF. The DNA of the CDR3 is TGTGCTAGTGGTTTGGTAGGGTCGGGAGCAGATACGCAGTATTTT.